This T cell receptor (beta chain) derives from a study of T cell clones after liver transplantation. From germline, CDR1 is MNHEY and CDR2 SMNVEV (reference sequence). This CDR3 has 17 residues. Trimming removed 6 bases from V and 3 bases from J; junction bases left unmatched: 16. Points on this clone: Its specificity is not known.

Repertoires were generated with immunoSEQ multiplex PCR, while TCRdb's copy carries only in-frame clones and drops some. Counted here are about 4,800 clones, under 50% occurring once; the ten biggest clones make up around 13%. Proliferating CFSE-low MLR cells were sequenced to define alloreactive TCRbeta sequences. J is TRBJ2-5 and V is TRBV27; 7 positions match TRBD1. Sequencing was carried out using CD4+ T cells from cultured PBMCs. The sequence was obtained from a human patient who received a liver transplant. The T cells may partly be graft donor cells. CDR3 protein: CASSLRFLRDREETQYF. The CDR3, as DNA: TGTGCCAGCAGCCTAAGATTCCTGAGGGACAGAGAAGAGACCCAGTACTTC.